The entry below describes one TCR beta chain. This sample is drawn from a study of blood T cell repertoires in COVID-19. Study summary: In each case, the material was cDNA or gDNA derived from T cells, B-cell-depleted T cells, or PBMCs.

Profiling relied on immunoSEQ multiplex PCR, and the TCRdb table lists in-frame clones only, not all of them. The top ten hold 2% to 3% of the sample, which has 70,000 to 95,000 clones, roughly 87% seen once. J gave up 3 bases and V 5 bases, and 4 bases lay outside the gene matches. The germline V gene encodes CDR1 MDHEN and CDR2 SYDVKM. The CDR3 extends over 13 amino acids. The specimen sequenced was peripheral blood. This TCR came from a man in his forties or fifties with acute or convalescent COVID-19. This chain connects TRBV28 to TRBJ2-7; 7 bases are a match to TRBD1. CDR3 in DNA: TGTGCCAGCAGTATCGGGACAGACTACGAGCAGTACTTC. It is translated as CASSIGTDYEQYF. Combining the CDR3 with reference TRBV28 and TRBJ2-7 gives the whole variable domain DVKVTQSSRYLVKRTGEKVFLECVQDMDHENMFWYRQDPGLGLRLIYFSYDVKMKEKGDIPEGYSVSREKKERFSLILESASTNQTSMYLCASSIGTDYEQYFGPGTRLTVT.